The clone carrying this T cell receptor beta chain was picked up a small number of times. The data were taken from a study of cytotoxic CD8 clonotypes in ibrutinib-treated CLL. Profiling relied on immunoSEQ multiplex PCR, and the TCRdb table lists in-frame clones only, not all of them. The top ten hold about 22% of the sample, which has 90,000 to 95,000 clones, roughly three quarters seen once. V was shortened by 0 bases and J by 0 bases, with 18 bases between the two germline ends. The CDR3 is 19 residues long. Germline-derived CDR1 and CDR2 are LNHNV and YYDKDF (reference sequence). The chain carries TRBV15 and TRBJ2-1; no firm D call. The source is a human donor with chronic lymphocytic leukemia. The sample here was PBMCs, taken after 24 months of ibrutinib treatment. The CDR3: CATSRDLPQAVSSYNEQFF. In DNA form, the CDR3 reads TGTGCCACCAGCAGAGACCTGCCCCAAGCAGTTAGCTCCTACAATGAGCAGTTCTTC.